This note documents a single TCR beta chain sequence. This sample is part of a study of blood T cell repertoires in COVID-19. Study information: The cDNA or gDNA used as material had been derived from T cells, B-cell-depleted T cells, or PBMCs.

Methods used by the authors: Nucleated cell counts were estimated from reference gene primer amplification. Clones were read by immunoSEQ multiplex PCR, and TCRdb kept only the in-frame ones, dropping some. The DNA was the basis for D and trimming; V, J and clone size are from that table. Of some 120,000 clones in the sample, about 85% were seen once. The CDR3 runs 14 residues. Germline CDR1 reads SGDLS; CDR2 reads YYNGEE. V was clipped by 3 bases and J by 8 bases; unmatched bases: 3. Sequencing input: peripheral blood. The chain uses TRBV9 and TRBJ2-2; 11 nucleotides align to TRBD2. This TCR was recovered from a man in his sixties with acute or convalescent COVID-19. The CDR3: CASSASGRMGELFF. DNA of the CDR3: TGTGCCAGCAGCGCTAGCGGGAGGATGGGGGAGCTGTTTTTT.